Sequencing of this T cell receptor (beta chain) was carried out in a study of blood T cell repertoires in COVID-19. Turning to the study itself: Specimens from acute and convalescent COVID-19 originated in the United States, Italy and Spain.

The data were produced by immunoSEQ multiplex PCR, yet TCRdb's version contains in-frame clones alone and is incomplete. The table lists over 90,000 clones, about nine tenths of them singletons. Patients at the Seattle site were enrolled during active infection and followed longitudinally. Germline values: CDR1 SEHNR, CDR2 FQNEAQ (reference sequence). V lost 1 base and J 6 bases, leaving 10 bases between the germline ends. There are 13 residues in the CDR3. This receptor was obtained from a woman in her fifties or sixties with COVID-19, enrolled during active disease. The material sequenced was peripheral blood. The rearrangement links TRBV7-9 to TRBJ2-7; possible D gene TRBD2, 6 bases. This CDR3 reads CASSLELATEQYF. CDR3 DNA sequence: TGTGCCAGCAGCTTAGAGCTAGCGACCGAGCAGTACTTC.